This T cell receptor beta chain was retrieved from a study of T cell clonality in common variable immunodeficiency. General study points: CVID subjects had higher TCRbeta clonality than healthy controls, most marked in about a third. In common variable immunodeficiency, TCR beta chains reportedly carried fewer deletions and N-nucleotide insertions.

The CDR3 totals 11 residues. Germline assignment: CDR1 GTSNPN and CDR2 SVGIG (reference sequence). V lost 5 bases, J lost 5 bases, and 3 bases stayed unmatched. Measured with immunoSEQ multiplex PCR; TCRdb has only the in-frame clones, and not every one. The sample has tens of thousands of clones, none seen only once. In regard to this clone: Antigen unknown. The DNA ends 3 residues before the CDR3 does, and the rest of the CDR3 is filled in from the germline J gene.

The specimen was peripheral blood mononuclear cells. This chain joins TRBV30 and TRBJ2-7, with 7 bases fitting TRBD1. The receptor was isolated from a person aged 18-70 years in good health. The CDR3 sequence is CAWGGTDEQYF. The covered CDR3 bases are TGTGCCTGGGGTGGGACAGACGAG. Using reference TRBV30 and TRBJ2-7 for the parts outside the CDR3, the full variable domain is SQTIHQWPATLVQPVGSPLSLECTVEGTSNPNLYWYRQAAGRGLQLLFYSVGIGQISSEVPQNLSASRPQDRQFILSSKKLLLSDSGFYLCAWGGTDEQYFGPGTRLTVT.